A selection of T cell receptor beta chains follows, all from one sample in a study of tumour-infiltrating T cells in Burkitt lymphoma. TCRdb keeps only in-frame clones here, not all; method: immunoSEQ multiplex PCR. The sample records about 15,000 clones, around four fifths being singletons. Sequenced input: tumor tissue. The receptors stem from a human donor with diffuse large B-cell lymphoma. CDR3s include the opening cysteine and the closing phenylalanine or tryptophan. Fields, in order: J gene, V gene, clone size, D gene, CDR3 protein, CDR3 DNA. The D gene is left open where the match is weak. Rows give clone size only sometimes, using once, few, many, or a class for an expanded clone.

>TRBJ2-1|TRBV7-8|NA|NA
CASSSVPGLYNEQFF
TGTGCCAGCAGCTCGGTCCCGGGACTGTACAATGAGCAGTTCTTC
>TRBJ1-1|TRBV5-1|NA|NA
CASSPGGSEAFF
TGCGCCAGCAGCCCTGGAGGGTCTGAAGCTTTCTTT
>TRBJ1-5|TRBV6-6|NA|NA
CASLTGYNQPQHF
TGTGCCAGCCTTACAGGGTACAATCAGCCCCAGCATTTT
>TRBJ2-3|TRBV27|NA|NA
CASTYKKLGRGRTDTQYF
TGTGCCAGCACGTACAAGAAACTAGGACGAGGTAGGACAGATACGCAGTATTTT
>TRBJ1-1|TRBV25-1|once|NA
CASSRVWGEAFF
TGTGCCAGCAGTCGGGTCTGGGGGGAAGCTTTCTTT
>TRBJ2-3|TRBV19|NA|NA
CASRTWDGQQDTQYF
TGTGCCAGTAGGACCTGGGACGGTCAACAGGATACGCAGTATTTT
>TRBJ1-1|TRBV29-1|NA|NA
CSVRTLNTEAFF
TGCAGCGTCCGGACTCTGAACACTGAAGCTTTCTTT
>TRBJ1-6|TRBV27|NA|NA
CASKRGLDSPLHF
TGTGCCAGCAAGCGAGGGTTGGATTCACCCCTCCACTTT
>TRBJ1-2|TRBV19|NA|NA
CASSETGANYGYTF
TGTGCCAGTAGCGAGACAGGAGCTAACTATGGCTACACCTTC
>TRBJ2-7|TRBV19|NA|TRBD1
CASSSPGQGEYEQYF
TGTGCCAGTAGTTCCCCGGGACAGGGGGAATACGAGCAGTACTTC
>TRBJ1-1|TRBV10-3|NA|NA
CAIRHSNTEAFF
TGTGCCATCAGACACTCGAACACTGAAGCTTTCTTT
>TRBJ2-2|TRBV19|NA|TRBD1
CASSTGQGVGELFF
TGTGCCAGTAGTACGGGACAGGGAGTCGGGGAGCTGTTTTTT
>TRBJ2-7|TRBV5-6|NA|NA
CASRRFQGSEQYF
TGTGCCAGCAGGAGGTTCCAGGGTAGCGAGCAGTACTTC
>TRBJ1-2|TRBV5-1|few|NA
CASSLVEGGDYGYTF
TGCGCCAGCAGCTTGGTCGAAGGTGGGGACTATGGCTACACCTTC
>TRBJ1-1|TRBV9|NA|NA
CASSVMNTEAFF
TGTGCCAGCAGCGTGATGAACACTGAAGCTTTCTTT
>TRBJ1-1|TRBV4-3|NA|NA
CASSQDLIGVNTEAFF
TGCGCCAGCAGCCAAGATCTTATAGGGGTGAACACTGAAGCTTTCTTT
>TRBJ1-5|TRBV7-2|NA|TRBD1
CASSTHRGRQPQHF
TGTGCCAGCAGCACGCACAGGGGGAGGCAGCCCCAGCATTTT
>TRBJ1-2|TRBV25-1|NA|NA
CASNQGFNGYTF
TGTGCCAGCAATCAGGGGTTCAATGGCTACACCTTC
>TRBJ1-1|TRBV4-1|few|NA
CASSPYGTLNTEAFF
TGCGCCAGCAGCCCTTACGGGACGTTGAACACTGAAGCTTTCTTT
>TRBJ2-7|TRBV6-5|NA|TRBD2
CASRELAGASYEQYF
TGTGCCAGCAGGGAACTAGCGGGAGCTTCCTACGAGCAGTACTTC